Below, 2 T cell receptor beta chains from the same sample are listed, as sequenced in a study of blood T cells in healthy people across ages. It was with a sample-barcoded 5' primer and a J-beta primer mix that a second PCR of about 6 to 12 cycles was run. MiXCR, run by TCRdb on the 5' RACE reads, gives a single entry per CDR3 protein. The table lists approximately 2,000,000 distinct CDR3 sequences, approximately 39% of them singletons. The sequenced sample consisted of blood. The receptors come from a human donor in good health.

In its sample, this clonotype was seen a few times. This CDR3 reads CASSFSQAHYGYTF. CDR3 coding DNA: TGTGCCAGCAGTTTCTCACAGGCTCACTATGGCTACACCTTC. J is TRBJ1-2 and V is TRBV12-3 or TRBV12-4, with a tentative D call TRBD1 (5 bases). Between the trimmed V and J ends, which lost 3 bases and 3 bases, there was a span of 11 bases. CDR3 length: 14 residues.

The chain combines TRBV7-3 with TRBJ2-1, with D tentatively TRBD2 (6 bases). The V end lost 5 bases, the J end lost 5 bases, and 19 bases lay between the germline ends. The germline V gene has CDR1 SGHTA and CDR2 FQGTGA. CDR3 length: 16 residues. The CDR3 loop reads CASSPNGGSLNNEQFF. The CDR3 coding sequence is TGTGCCAGCAGCCCCAATGGGGGGTCCCTTAACAATGAGCAGTTCTTC.